This T cell receptor beta chain was sequenced in a study of ipilimumab plus nivolumab after autologous stem cell transplantation. On the study more broadly: Typical patient got four to six ipilimumab doses and seven to nine nivolumab doses (median). The DLBCL cohort had primary refractory and relapsed disease, with 18-month progression-free survival of about 82% and 31%.

Profiled with immunoSEQ multiplex PCR; TCRdb holds only in-frame clones, not every one. The table shows about 25,000 clones, with just over 85% occurring only once. The V end was cut by 1 base, the J end by 3 bases, with 7 bases between. This CDR3 is 13 amino acids long. Germline CDR1 SGDLS, CDR2 YYNGEE. Ipilimumab, 1 mg/kg, started 14 to 28 days after autologous transplant. Patients received nivolumab 3 mg/kg at weeks 1, 4, 7, 10, then fortnightly to week 26. The sequencing here drew on PBMCs, taken in a trial of ipilimumab plus nivolumab as post-transplant consolidation. The rearrangement joins TRBV9 to TRBJ1-1; D unresolved. This clonotype was sampled from a male donor with diffuse large B-cell lymphoma. CDR3 DNA sequence: TGTGCCAGCAGCGTACTGCCGGACACTGAAGCTTTCTTT. Amino acid sequence: CASSVLPDTEAFF.